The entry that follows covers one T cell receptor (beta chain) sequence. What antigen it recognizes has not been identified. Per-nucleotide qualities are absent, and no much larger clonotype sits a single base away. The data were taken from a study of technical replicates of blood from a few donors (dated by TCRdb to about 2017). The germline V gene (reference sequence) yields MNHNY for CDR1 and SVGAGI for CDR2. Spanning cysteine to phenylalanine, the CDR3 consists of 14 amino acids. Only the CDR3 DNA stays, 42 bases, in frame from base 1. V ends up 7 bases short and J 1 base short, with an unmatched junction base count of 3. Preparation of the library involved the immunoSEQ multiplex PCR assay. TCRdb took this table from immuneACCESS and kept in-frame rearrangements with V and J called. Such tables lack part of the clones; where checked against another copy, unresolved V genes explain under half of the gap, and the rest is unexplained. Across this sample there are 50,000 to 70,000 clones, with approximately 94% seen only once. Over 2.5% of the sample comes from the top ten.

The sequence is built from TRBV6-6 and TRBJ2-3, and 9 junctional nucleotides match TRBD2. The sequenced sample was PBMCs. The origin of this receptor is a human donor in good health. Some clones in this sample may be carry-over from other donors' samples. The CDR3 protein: CASIRTSGTDTQYF. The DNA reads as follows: TGTGCCAGCATTAGGACTAGCGGCACAGATACGCAGTATTTT.